The sequence of this TCR beta chain was determined in a study of identical twins. This clonotype was detected ten times or more. Antigen specificity is unknown. Study observations and caveats: Memory repertoires showed no such pattern, whereas abundant cord blood beta clonotypes carried fewer insertions.

MiXCR, applied by TCRdb to the 5' RACE reads, yields one record per CDR3 protein. This table has roughly 710,000 distinct CDR3 sequences, around 6% appearing once. The material sequenced was naive T cells sorted from blood. The sequence was collected from a man between 18 and 29 years old in good health.

In DNA form, the CDR3 reads TGCAGTGGGTCCGGCGGGAGCCTCAATGAGCAGTTCTTC. Translating gives CSGSGGSLNEQFF. The V call is TRBV20-1, the J call TRBJ2-1; TRBD2 matches 7 bases. J gave up 6 bases and V 7 bases, and 9 bases lay outside the gene matches. The CDR3 consists of 13 residues. CDR1 and CDR2 (germline): DFQATT, SNEGSKA (reference sequence).